The 31 T cell receptor beta chains presented below share a single source sample, sequenced in a study of blood T cell repertoires in COVID-19 (dated by TCRdb to between 2020 and 2021). Libraries were constructed by the immunoSEQ multiplex PCR assay. Drawn from immuneACCESS, this table holds only the in-frame rearrangements with V and J called that TCRdb kept. Clones are partly lost; checked studies trace under half to an unresolved V gene and leave the rest unexplained. The sample has 440,000 or so clones on record, about 88% of them singletons. The ten largest account for about 1.4% of the sample. Sequences were obtained from peripheral blood. All receptors come from a woman between 35 and 50 years old with COVID-19, enrolled during active disease.

The V and J genes are TRBV7-2 and TRBJ1-3; D not resolved. The V gene lost 3 bases and the J gene lost 3 bases, with 15 bases spanning the gap. Per germline, CDR1 SGHTA and CDR2 FQGNSA. The CDR3 loop spans 16 amino acids. The DNA of the CDR3 is TGTGCCAGCAGCTTTCGGGGAAGCGGTTTTGGAAACACCATATATTTT. Its protein product is CASSFRGSGFGNTIYF.

This clone was recorded only once. V usage is TRBV19 and J usage is TRBJ1-2; D gene uncertain. This CDR3 is built from 12 residues. Germline V lookup: CDR1 LNHDA, CDR2 SQIVND (reference sequence). V gave up 1 base and J gave up 9 bases, with 9 bases separating them. As DNA, the CDR3 is TGTGCCAGTAGTATAGGACAATCGCGCTACACCTTC. This gives the protein CASSIGQSRYTF.

The CDR3 is CASSVQGGNEKLFF. The CDR3, as DNA: TGTGCCAGCAGCGTACAGGGTGGGAATGAAAAACTGTTTTTT. The V call is TRBV9, the J call TRBJ1-4; D is perhaps TRBD1 (5 bases). The ends were cut back, 1 base at V and 5 bases at J, with 9 bases in the middle. Germline CDR1 SGDLS, CDR2 YYNGEE. This CDR3 region has 14 residues.

The chain combines TRBV7-8 with TRBJ2-3, with 9 bases that match TRBD2. Germline CDR1 reads SGHVS; CDR2 reads FQNEAQ. This CDR3 comprises 15 residues. The ends lost 7 bases at V and 6 bases at J; junction bases unmatched: 11. DNA for the CDR3: TGTGCCAGCACCACTCTGGCGGGGGGGCCGGATACGCAGTATTTT. Translated, it gives CASTTLAGGPDTQYF.

This clone appeared once. J is TRBJ1-2 and V is TRBV28; a possible D gene is TRBD1 (6 bases). The V end was cut by 2 bases, the J end by 4 bases, with 11 bases between. The CDR3 length is 14 residues. From germline, CDR1 is MDHEN and CDR2 SYDVKM. This chain's CDR3 is CASSLPGQTYGYTF. CDR3 bases: TGTGCCAGCAGTTTACCTGGACAGACCTATGGCTACACCTTC.

The genes are TRBV4-3 and TRBJ1-1, with 9 bases lining up with TRBD1. The V and J ends lost 1 base and 7 bases, in that order; junction bases with no gene match: 4. The CDR3 sequence is 14 residues long. In germline, CDR1 is LGHNA, CDR2 YSLEER. CDR3 DNA sequence: TGCGCCAGCAGCCAAGTACAGGGGGCGCGTGAAGCTTTCTTT. This gives the protein CASSQVQGAREAFF.

V is TRBV6-2 or TRBV6-3 and J is TRBJ1-5; D possibly corresponds to TRBD1 (6 bases). Germline CDR1 MNHEY, CDR2 SVGEGT. CDR3 size: 15 residues. V was trimmed by 3 bases and J by 2 bases, leaving 11 bases between them. CDR3 sequence reads: CASSYRHRGNQPQHF. DNA for the CDR3: TGTGCCAGCAGTTATAGGCACAGGGGCAATCAGCCCCAGCATTTT.

CDR3 nucleotides: TGTGCCAGCTCAGGGACAGTCCTTCGGGGCTACACCTTC. Its protein product is CASSGTVLRGYTF. This chain connects TRBV18 to TRBJ1-2, with 7 positions matching TRBD1. CDR3 length: 13 amino acids. The V segment lost 5 bases and the J segment 8 bases; nucleotides outside the gene matches: 8. CDR1 and CDR2 (germline): KGHSH, LQKENI. Drawing the rest from reference TRBV18 and TRBJ1-2, the complete variable domain is NAGVMQNPRHLVRRRGQEARLRCSPMKGHSHVYWYRQLPEEGLKFMVYLQKENIIDESGMPKERFSAEFPKEGPSILRIQQVVRGDSAAYFCASSGTVLRGYTFGSGTRLTVV.

The V and J genes are TRBV7-2 and TRBJ2-7, with 8 bases lining up with TRBD2. The germline CDR1 and CDR2 sequences are SGHTA and FQGNSA. The CDR3 is 15 residues long. Losses at the gene ends were 5 bases for V and 4 bases for J; bases not matched to a gene: 10. CDR3 in amino acids: CASSPGLAGLYEQYF. The CDR3, as DNA: TGTGCCAGCAGCCCAGGGTTAGCGGGATTATACGAGCAGTACTTC.

The gene calls are TRBV30 and TRBJ1-4; 9 nucleotides match TRBD1. This CDR3 region has 15 residues. CDR1 is GTSNPN, CDR2 SVGIG, per germline (reference sequence). The V and J ends lost 5 bases and 8 bases, in that order; junction bases with no gene match: 12. CDR3 sequence: CAWENPGQGKEKLFF. In nucleotides, the CDR3 is TGTGCCTGGGAGAACCCGGGACAGGGTAAAGAAAAACTGTTTTTT. The full variable domain, completed using reference TRBV30 and TRBJ1-4, is SQTIHQWPATLVQPVGSPLSLECTVEGTSNPNLYWYRQAAGRGLQLLFYSVGIGQISSEVPQNLSASRPQDRQFILSSKKLLLSDSGFYLCAWENPGQGKEKLFFGSGTQLSVL.

The chain uses TRBV6-6 and TRBJ1-5; TRBD1 might be the D (5 bases). This CDR3 contains 14 residues. Germline V lookup: CDR1 MNHNY, CDR2 SVGAGI (reference sequence). Deletions cut 8 bases from V and 0 bases from J, with 11 bases between. The CDR3 DNA follows: TGTGCCAGCTTGGGGCAGAATAGCAATCAGCCCCAGCATTTT. This translates into CASLGQNSNQPQHF.

This clone was found many times. The chain has TRBV18 and TRBJ2-2; 7 positions agree with TRBD2. Germline trimming cut 4 bases from V and 6 bases from J; bases unmatched to any gene: 14. Germline values: CDR1 KGHSH, CDR2 LQKENI. CDR3 length: 17 residues. The CDR3 loop is CASSLYARAGVAGELFF. CDR3 nucleotides: TGTGCCAGCTCACTATATGCGCGTGCGGGAGTGGCCGGGGAGCTGTTTTTT.

V is TRBV29-1 and J is TRBJ1-4, with a tentative D call TRBD1 (5 bases). The CDR3 has 16 residues. Germline assignment: CDR1 SQVTM and CDR2 ANQGSEA. V lost 4 bases to trimming and J lost 8 bases, with 23 bases between them. This CDR3 is CSVVGQVGGISEKLFF. The CDR3 DNA is TGCAGCGTTGTGGGGCAGGTGGGGGGGATTAGCGAAAAACTGTTTTTT.

The chain carries TRBV5-1 and TRBJ2-1; 12 nucleotides align to TRBD2. With 0 bases clipped from V and 7 bases from J, the junction kept 5 bases outside the gene matches. The CDR3 covers 16 residues. From germline, CDR1 is SGHRS and CDR2 YFSETQ. CDR3 sequence: CASSLALAGGGNEQFF. As DNA, the CDR3 is TGCGCCAGCAGCTTGGCACTAGCGGGAGGTGGAAATGAGCAGTTCTTC.

This chain links TRBV28 with TRBJ1-1; 7 nucleotides align to TRBD1. Germline CDR1 reads MDHEN; CDR2 reads SYDVKM. J gave up 1 base and V 11 bases, and 13 bases lay outside the gene matches. This CDR3 has 15 amino acids. DNA for the CDR3: TGTGCCCTTCGAGCGAGGGGGCGCGGGAACACTGAAGCTTTCTTT. This gives the protein CALRARGRGNTEAFF.

About this clone: Within the sample, other DNA sequences also encode this same CDR3. This chain connects TRBV18 to TRBJ1-1, with a possible D match to TRBD1 (6 bases). Germline V gives CDR1 KGHSH, CDR2 LQKENI. V shed 4 bases and J shed 6 bases, with 6 bases lying between them. The CDR3 contains 11 residues. CDR3 bases: TGTGCCAGCTCACAGGGGGCTGAAGCTTTCTTT. Its protein product is CASSQGAEAFF.

This CDR3 is CASSSPTGRYEQYF. The DNA of the CDR3 is TGTGCCAGCAGTTCCCCGACAGGGCGCTACGAGCAGTACTTC. The V gene is TRBV28, the J gene TRBJ2-7; TRBD1 aligns across 7 bases. This CDR3 spans 14 amino acids. CDR1 is MDHEN and CDR2 is SYDVKM in the germline V gene. J gave up 3 bases and V 4 bases, and 6 bases lay outside the gene matches.

This clone appeared a single time. V is TRBV28 and J is TRBJ1-6; no clear D gene. V shed 2 bases and J shed 11 bases, with 10 bases lying between them. Germline loops: CDR1 MDHEN, CDR2 SYDVKM. This CDR3 spans 13 amino acids. This CDR3 is CASSLRGRAPLHF. CDR3 DNA sequence: TGTGCCAGCAGTTTAAGAGGGCGCGCACCCCTCCACTTT.

This sequence joins TRBV19 and TRBJ1-6; 10 positions agree with TRBD1. Germline V gene sequence: CDR1 LNHDA, CDR2 SQIVND (reference sequence). J lost 8 bases, V lost 3 bases, and 10 bases had no gene match. This CDR3 is built from 17 residues. The CDR3 nucleotides are TGTGCCAGTAGTATGACATCGGGACAGGGGAATTATTCACCCCTCCACTTT. Its protein is CASSMTSGQGNYSPLHF.

CDR3 nucleotide sequence: TGTGCCAGCAGTCTTCTAGCGGGGGAGTTCAATGAGCAGTTCTTC. This gives the protein CASSLLAGEFNEQFF. The rearrangement links TRBV2 to TRBJ2-1; 10 bases line up with TRBD2. V shed 5 bases and J 6 bases; nucleotides not matched to a gene: 7. Germline V gives CDR1 SNHLY, CDR2 FYNNEI. The length of the CDR3 is 15 residues.

V and J are TRBV25-1 and TRBJ1-2; 9 positions match TRBD1. The CDR3 runs 14 residues. The J segment lost 5 bases and the V segment lost 3 bases, leaving 4 bases of the junction unmatched. Germline V gene data show CDR1 as MGHDK and CDR2 as SYGVNS. DNA for the CDR3: TGTGCCAGCAGTGAGGGGGACAGGGTTTATGGCTACACCTTC. This codes for CASSEGDRVYGYTF.

The chain is built from TRBV28 and TRBJ1-3; 10 positions match TRBD1. In germline, CDR1 is MDHEN, CDR2 SYDVKM. With V trimmed by 2 bases and J by 7 bases, 2 bases remained unmatched. The length of the CDR3 is 14 residues. The CDR3 DNA reads TGTGCCAGCAGTTTAGCGGGACAGGGGAACACCATATATTTT. As protein: CASSLAGQGNTIYF.

The chain joins TRBV5-1 to TRBJ1-2; the match to TRBD1 covers 8 bases. Looked up from germline, CDR1 is SGHRS and CDR2 is YFSETQ. The V and J ends lost 7 bases and 8 bases, in that order; junction bases with no gene match: 16. The CDR3 contains 15 residues. The CDR3 reads CASLSGQGSSWGYTF. In DNA form, the CDR3 reads TGCGCCAGCCTTTCAGGACAGGGATCTTCGTGGGGCTACACCTTC.

V gene TRBV5-4 combines with J gene TRBJ1-1; TRBD1 matches at 7 bases. The CDR3 is 15 amino acids. Germline values: CDR1 SGHNT, CDR2 YYREEE (reference sequence). V trimming: 4 bases; J trimming: 0 bases; junction bases outside the gene matches: 6. The CDR3 bases are TGTGCCAGCAGCCCCCCAGGGGGGATGAACACTGAAGCTTTCTTT. Protein: CASSPPGGMNTEAFF.

V usage is TRBV9 and J usage is TRBJ2-6; no firm D call. The CDR3 spans 19 residues. The germline V and J ends were trimmed by 0 bases and 2 bases, with 18 bases remaining between them. CDR1 is SGDLS and CDR2 is YYNGEE in the germline V gene. The CDR3 spells CASSVVPDRLKTGANVLTF. The CDR3 DNA sequence: TGTGCCAGCAGCGTAGTACCTGATCGCCTAAAGACTGGGGCCAACGTCCTGACTTTC.

The chain carries TRBV27 and TRBJ1-1; a weak D match, TRBD1 (6 bases). The germline V and J ends were trimmed by 3 bases and 3 bases, with 17 bases remaining between them. Germline V gene sequence: CDR1 MNHEY, CDR2 SMNVEV (reference sequence). The CDR3 sequence is 16 residues long. DNA of the CDR3: TGTGCCAGCAGTTTCCTCAAACAGGGAGCGGACACTGAAGCTTTCTTT. Its translation is CASSFLKQGADTEAFF.

This sequence joins TRBV28 and TRBJ2-7; TRBD2 aligns across 8 bases. With V trimmed by 3 bases and J by 0 bases, 16 bases remained unmatched. Germline V gene sequence: CDR1 MDHEN, CDR2 SYDVKM. The CDR3 is 19 residues long. CDR3 loop: CASSFPRVVLAEYSYEQYF. Written as DNA, the CDR3 is TGTGCCAGCAGTTTCCCCAGGGTGGTACTAGCGGAATACTCCTACGAGCAGTACTTC.

To note about this clone: One end of the junction varies from germline; a read error may be responsible. V is TRBV7-7 and J is TRBJ2-5; TRBD2 agrees at 9 bases. CDR1 is SSHAT and CDR2 is FNYEAQ in the germline V gene (reference sequence). The CDR3 covers 15 residues. CDR3: CASSLGDGLAETQYF. The CDR3 nucleotides read TGTGCTAGCAGCTTAGGGGATGGACTAGCGGAGACCCAGTACTTC.

The J gene is TRBJ1-2, the V gene TRBV5-4, with 8 bases aligning to TRBD1. Looked up from germline, CDR1 is SGHNT and CDR2 is YYREEE (reference sequence). V was clipped by 4 bases and J by 8 bases; unmatched bases: 13. The CDR3 contains 15 residues. The CDR3 here is CASSHSDRVRLGYTF. CDR3 DNA sequence: TGTGCCAGCAGCCACTCGGACAGGGTGAGATTAGGCTACACCTTC.

The chain is built from TRBV5-8 and TRBJ1-2; D not certain. CDR3 length: 10 amino acids. The ends were cut back, 0 bases at V and 8 bases at J, with 2 bases in the middle. The V gene's germline CDR1 is SGHTS and CDR2 YDEGEE. The CDR3: CASSLVGYTF. CDR3 nucleotide sequence: TGTGCCAGCAGCTTGGTAGGCTACACCTTC.

The chain links TRBV7-9 to TRBJ1-3; 10 bases line up with TRBD1. J lost 0 bases, V lost 5 bases, and 7 bases had no gene match. The germline gives CDR1 SEHNR, CDR2 FQNEAQ (reference sequence). CDR3 size: 17 residues. CDR3 in amino acids: CASSLRDRGFSGNTIYF. The CDR3 bases are TGTGCCAGCAGCCTTCGGGACAGGGGTTTCTCTGGAAACACCATATATTTT.